This T cell receptor beta chain was documented in a study of T cell responses to AZD1222 COVID-19 vaccine. The study, taken as a whole, reports: Most donors were white British and more were female, and clonal diversity was possibly underestimated.

About this clone: What it binds is not known.

With 0 bases clipped from V and 2 bases from J, the junction kept 10 bases outside the gene matches. Per the germline V gene, CDR1 is SGHDN and CDR2 is FVKESK. The CDR3 runs 18 residues. Clones were read by immunoSEQ multiplex PCR, and TCRdb kept only the in-frame ones, dropping some. In the table there are 120,000 or so clones, about 90% of which are singletons. The sequence came from an adult in good health. The sequenced sample was peripheral blood, obtained on day 0 of AZD1222 vaccination. The chain joins TRBV14 to TRBJ1-1; 9 nucleotides align to TRBD1. In DNA form, the CDR3 reads TGTGCCAGCAGCCAAGATCCTGGGACAGGGACCCTTAACACTGAAGCTTTCTTT. Its protein product is CASSQDPGTGTLNTEAFF. Supplemented by reference TRBV14 and TRBJ1-1, the full variable domain reads EAGVTQFPSHSVIEKGQTVTLRCDPISGHDNLYWYRRVMGKEIKFLLHFVKESKQDESGMPNNRFLAERTGGTYSTLKVQPAELEDSGVYFCASSQDPGTGTLNTEAFFGQGTRLTVV.